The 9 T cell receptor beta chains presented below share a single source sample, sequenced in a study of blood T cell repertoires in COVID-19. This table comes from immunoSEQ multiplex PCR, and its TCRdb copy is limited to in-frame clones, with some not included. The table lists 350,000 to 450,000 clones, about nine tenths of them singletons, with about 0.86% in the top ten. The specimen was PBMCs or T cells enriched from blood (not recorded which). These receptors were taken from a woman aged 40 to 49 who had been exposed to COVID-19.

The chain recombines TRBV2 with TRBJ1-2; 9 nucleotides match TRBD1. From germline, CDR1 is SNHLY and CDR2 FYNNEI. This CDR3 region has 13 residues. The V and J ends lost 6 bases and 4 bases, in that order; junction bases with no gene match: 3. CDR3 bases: TGTGCCAGCAGCGGGGGACAGGGCTATGGCTACACCTTC. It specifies CASSGGQGYGYTF.

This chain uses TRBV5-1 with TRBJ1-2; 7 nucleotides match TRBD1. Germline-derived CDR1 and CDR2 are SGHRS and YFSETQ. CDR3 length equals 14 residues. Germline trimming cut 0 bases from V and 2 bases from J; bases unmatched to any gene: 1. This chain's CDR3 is CASSLEGANYGYTF. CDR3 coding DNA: TGCGCCAGCAGCTTGGAGGGGGCGAACTATGGCTACACCTTC.

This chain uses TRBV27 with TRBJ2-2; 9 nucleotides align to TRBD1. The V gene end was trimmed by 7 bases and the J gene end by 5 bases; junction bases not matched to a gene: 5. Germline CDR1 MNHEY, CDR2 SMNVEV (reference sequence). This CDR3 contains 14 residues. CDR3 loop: CASKLDRGTGELFF. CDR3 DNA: TGTGCCAGCAAACTGGACAGGGGTACCGGGGAGCTGTTTTTT.

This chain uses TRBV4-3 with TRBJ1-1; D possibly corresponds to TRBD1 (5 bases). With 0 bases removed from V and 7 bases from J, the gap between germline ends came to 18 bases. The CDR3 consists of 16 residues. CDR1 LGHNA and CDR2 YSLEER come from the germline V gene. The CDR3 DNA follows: TGCGCCAGCAGCCAAGACCTGACTGGGGGGAAGGGTGAAGCTTTCTTT. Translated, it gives CASSQDLTGGKGEAFF.

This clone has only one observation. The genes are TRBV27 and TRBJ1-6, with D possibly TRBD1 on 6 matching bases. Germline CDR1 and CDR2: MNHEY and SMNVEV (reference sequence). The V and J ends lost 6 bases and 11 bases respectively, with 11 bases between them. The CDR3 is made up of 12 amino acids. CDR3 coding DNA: TGTGCCAGCAGAAGGGGGGGGACACCCCTCCACTTT. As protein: CASRRGGTPLHF.

CDR3 amino acids: CASSGGQGGGYTF. The DNA of the CDR3 is TGTGCCAGCAGCGGGGGACAGGGTGGGGGCTACACCTTC. V usage is TRBV6-5 and J usage is TRBJ1-2; 9 positions agree with TRBD1. The CDR3 extends over 13 amino acids. CDR1 is MNHEY, CDR2 SVGAGI, per germline. J lost 8 bases, V lost 6 bases, and 7 bases had no gene match.

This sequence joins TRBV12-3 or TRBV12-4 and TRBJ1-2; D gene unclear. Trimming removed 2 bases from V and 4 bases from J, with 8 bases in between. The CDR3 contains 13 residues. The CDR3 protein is CASSLRLSYGYTF. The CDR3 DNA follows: TGTGCCAGCAGTTTACGGTTAAGCTATGGCTACACCTTC.

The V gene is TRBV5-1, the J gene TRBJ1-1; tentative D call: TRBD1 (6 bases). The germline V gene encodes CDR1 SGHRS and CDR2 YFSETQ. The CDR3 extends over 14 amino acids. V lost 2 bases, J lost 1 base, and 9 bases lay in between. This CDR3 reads CASSLMGQNTEAFF. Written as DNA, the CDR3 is TGCGCCAGCAGCTTAATGGGACAGAACACTGAAGCTTTCTTT.

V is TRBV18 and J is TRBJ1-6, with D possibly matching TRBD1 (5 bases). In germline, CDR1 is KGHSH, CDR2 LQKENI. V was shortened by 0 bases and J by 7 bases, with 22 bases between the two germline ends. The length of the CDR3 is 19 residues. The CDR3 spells CASSPPNPLLQGRNSPLHF. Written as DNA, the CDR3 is TGTGCCAGCTCACCACCGAATCCCCTACTGCAGGGTCGAAATTCACCCCTCCACTTT.